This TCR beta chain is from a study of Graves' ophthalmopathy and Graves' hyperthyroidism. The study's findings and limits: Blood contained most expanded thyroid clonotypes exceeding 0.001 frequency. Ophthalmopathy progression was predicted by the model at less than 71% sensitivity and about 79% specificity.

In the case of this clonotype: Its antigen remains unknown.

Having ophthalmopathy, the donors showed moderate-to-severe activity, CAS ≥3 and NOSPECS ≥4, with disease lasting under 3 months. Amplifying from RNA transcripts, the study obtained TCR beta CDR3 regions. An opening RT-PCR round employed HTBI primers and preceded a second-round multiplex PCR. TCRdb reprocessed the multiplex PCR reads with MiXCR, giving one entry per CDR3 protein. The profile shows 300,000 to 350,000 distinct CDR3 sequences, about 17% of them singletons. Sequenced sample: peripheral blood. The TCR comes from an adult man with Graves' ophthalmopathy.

The CDR3 nucleotides read TGTGCCAGCAGTACTACTCAGGGGAACACTGAAGCTTTCTTT. This encodes CASSTTQGNTEAFF. This chain links TRBV7-9 with TRBJ1-1; D is possibly TRBD1 (5 bases). CDR3 length: 14 amino acids. Deletions cut 6 bases from V and 1 base from J, with 12 bases between. CDR1 and CDR2 (germline): SEHNR, FQNEAQ (reference sequence). Supplemented by reference TRBV7-9 and TRBJ1-1, the full variable domain reads DTGVSQNPRHKITKRGQNVTFRCDPISEHNRLYWYRQTLGQGPEFLTYFQNEAQLEKSRLLSDRFSAERPKGSFSTLEIQRTEQGDSAMYLCASSTTQGNTEAFFGQGTRLTVV.